In this sample, the clone carrying this T cell receptor beta chain turned up once. TCRdb keeps only in-frame clones here, not all; method: immunoSEQ multiplex PCR. This table holds tens of thousands of clones, around nine tenths found once. The data derive from a study of OX40 agonist ivuxolimab in advanced cancers. As for the study in general: A male proportion of approximately 80% was recorded, with mean age approximately 60 years and range 23 to 79.

This CDR3 has 14 amino acids. The V end lost 4 bases, the J end lost 4 bases, and 11 bases lay between the germline ends. From germline, CDR1 is LNHNV and CDR2 YYDKDF (reference sequence). Sample: CD4+ or CD8+ T cells sorted from blood, taken in a trial of the OX40 agonist ivuxolimab. This chain connects TRBV15 to TRBJ1-5; perhaps TRBD1 as D (6 bases). The receptor's source is an adult with an advanced solid tumor such as melanoma, head and neck, liver or kidney cancer. The CDR3 reads CATSMGTGNQPQHF. The CDR3 DNA sequence: TGTGCCACCAGCATGGGTACAGGGAATCAGCCCCAGCATTTT.